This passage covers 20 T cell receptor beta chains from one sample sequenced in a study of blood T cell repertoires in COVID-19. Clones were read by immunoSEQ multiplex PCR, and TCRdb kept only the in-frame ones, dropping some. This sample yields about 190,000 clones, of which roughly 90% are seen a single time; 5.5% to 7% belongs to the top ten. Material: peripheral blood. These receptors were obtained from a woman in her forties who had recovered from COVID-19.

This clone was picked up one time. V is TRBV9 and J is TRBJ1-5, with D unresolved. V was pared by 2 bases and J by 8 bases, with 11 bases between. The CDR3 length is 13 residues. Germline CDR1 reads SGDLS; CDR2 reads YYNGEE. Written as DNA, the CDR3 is TGTGCCAGCAGCGTCGGCGGTGACGAGCCCCAGCATTTT. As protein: CASSVGGDEPQHF.

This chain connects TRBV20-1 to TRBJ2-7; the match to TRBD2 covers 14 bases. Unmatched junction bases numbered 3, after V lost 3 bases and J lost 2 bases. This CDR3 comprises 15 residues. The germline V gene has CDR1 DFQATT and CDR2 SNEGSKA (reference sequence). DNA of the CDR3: TGCAGTGCTAGTGTGGGACTAGCGGGAGCCTACGAGCAGTACTTC. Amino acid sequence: CSASVGLAGAYEQYF.

CDR3 coding DNA: TGTGCCAGCAGCCAAGTGACTAGCTTGGATGAAGAGACCCAGTACTTC. Translation gives CASSQVTSLDEETQYF. V is TRBV3-1 (or the pseudogene TRBV3-2) and J is TRBJ2-5, with TRBD2 matching over 7 bases. V lost 1 base, J lost 3 bases, and 8 bases stayed unmatched. CDR1 and CDR2 (germline): LGHDT, YNNKEL (reference sequence). CDR3 length: 16 amino acids.

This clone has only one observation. The CDR3 sequence is CASSPRGQGMNTEAFF. The DNA for the CDR3 is TGTGCCAGCAGCCCCAGGGGTCAAGGGATGAACACTGAAGCTTTCTTT. This chain links TRBV3-1 (or the pseudogene TRBV3-2) with TRBJ1-1; possibly TRBD1 for D (6 bases). This CDR3 is 16 amino acids long. Germline CDR1 reads LGHDT; CDR2 reads YNNKEL (reference sequence). V lost 4 bases and J 0 bases, leaving 15 bases between the germline ends.

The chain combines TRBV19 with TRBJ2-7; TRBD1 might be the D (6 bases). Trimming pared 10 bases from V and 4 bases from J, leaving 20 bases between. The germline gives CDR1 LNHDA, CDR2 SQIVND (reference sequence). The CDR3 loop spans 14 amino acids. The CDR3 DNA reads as TGTGCCACCTCAGGGGCTCGGCGAGCGTACGAGCAGTACTTC. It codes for CATSGARRAYEQYF.

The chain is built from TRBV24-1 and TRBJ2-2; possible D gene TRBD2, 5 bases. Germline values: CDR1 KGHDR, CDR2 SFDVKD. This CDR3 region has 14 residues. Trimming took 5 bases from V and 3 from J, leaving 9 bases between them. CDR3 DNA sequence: TGTGCCACCAGTGGGAGGAGAGACACCGGGGAGCTGTTTTTT. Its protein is CATSGRRDTGELFF.

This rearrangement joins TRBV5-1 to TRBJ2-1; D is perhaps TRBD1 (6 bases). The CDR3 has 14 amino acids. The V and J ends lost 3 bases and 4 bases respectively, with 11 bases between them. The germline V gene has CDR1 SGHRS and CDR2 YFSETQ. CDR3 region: CASSSLDSYNEQFF. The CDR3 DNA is TGCGCCAGCAGCTCCTTGGACAGTTACAATGAGCAGTTCTTC.

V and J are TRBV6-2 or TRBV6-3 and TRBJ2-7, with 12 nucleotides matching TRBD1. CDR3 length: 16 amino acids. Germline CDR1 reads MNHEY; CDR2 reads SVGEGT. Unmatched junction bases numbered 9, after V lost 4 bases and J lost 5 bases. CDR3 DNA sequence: TGTGCCAGCAGTTCCCTTCGGGACAGGGGGCCCCACGAGCAGTACTTC. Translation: CASSSLRDRGPHEQYF.

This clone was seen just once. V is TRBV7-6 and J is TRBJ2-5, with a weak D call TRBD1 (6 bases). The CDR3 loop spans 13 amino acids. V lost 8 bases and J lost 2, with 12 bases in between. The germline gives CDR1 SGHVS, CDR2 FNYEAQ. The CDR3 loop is CASRDTGQETQYF. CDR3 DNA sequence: TGTGCCAGCCGGGACACAGGACAAGAGACCCAGTACTTC.

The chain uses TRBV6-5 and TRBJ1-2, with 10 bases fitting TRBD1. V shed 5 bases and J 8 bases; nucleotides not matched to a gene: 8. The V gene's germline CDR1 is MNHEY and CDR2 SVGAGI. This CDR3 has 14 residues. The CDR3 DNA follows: TGTGCCAGCAGTCCAACCGGGACAGGGGCCGGCTACACCTTC. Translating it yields CASSPTGTGAGYTF.

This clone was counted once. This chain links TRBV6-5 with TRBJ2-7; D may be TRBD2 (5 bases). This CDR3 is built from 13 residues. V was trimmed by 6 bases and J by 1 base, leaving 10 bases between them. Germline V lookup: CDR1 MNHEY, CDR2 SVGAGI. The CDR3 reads CASSPPGSYEQYF. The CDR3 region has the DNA TGTGCCAGCAGCCCGCCGGGGTCCTACGAGCAGTACTTC.

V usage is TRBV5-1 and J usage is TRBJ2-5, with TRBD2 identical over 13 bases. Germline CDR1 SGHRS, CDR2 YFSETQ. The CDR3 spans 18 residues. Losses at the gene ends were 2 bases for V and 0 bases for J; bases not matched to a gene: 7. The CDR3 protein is CASSFLGGLAGNQETQYF. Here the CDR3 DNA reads TGCGCCAGCAGCTTTTTGGGGGGACTAGCGGGAAACCAAGAGACCCAGTACTTC.

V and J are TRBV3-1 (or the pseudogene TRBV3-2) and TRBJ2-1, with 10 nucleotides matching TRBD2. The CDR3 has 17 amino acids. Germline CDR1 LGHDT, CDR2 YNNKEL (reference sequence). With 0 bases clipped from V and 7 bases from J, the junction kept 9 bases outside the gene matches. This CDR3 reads CASSQDNLAGAVNEQFF. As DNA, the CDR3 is TGTGCCAGCAGCCAAGATAATCTAGCGGGAGCAGTGAATGAGCAGTTCTTC.

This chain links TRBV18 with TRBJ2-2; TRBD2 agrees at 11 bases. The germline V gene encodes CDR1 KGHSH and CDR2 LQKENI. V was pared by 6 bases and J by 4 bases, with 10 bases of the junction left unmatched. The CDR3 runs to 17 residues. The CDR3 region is CASSLTTSGSVTGELFF. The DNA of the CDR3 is TGTGCCAGCTCCCTCACCACTAGCGGGAGCGTCACCGGGGAGCTGTTTTTT.

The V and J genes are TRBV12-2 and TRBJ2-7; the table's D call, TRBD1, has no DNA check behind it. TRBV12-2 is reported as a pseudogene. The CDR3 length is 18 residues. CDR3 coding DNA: TGTGCAAGTCGCTTAGCACAGGCCCGGGACAGGGGCACCTACGAGCAGTACTTC. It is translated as CASRLAQARDRGTYEQYF.

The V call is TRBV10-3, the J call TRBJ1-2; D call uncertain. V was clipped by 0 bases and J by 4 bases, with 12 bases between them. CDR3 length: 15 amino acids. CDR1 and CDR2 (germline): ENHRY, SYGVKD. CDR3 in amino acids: CAISESRSLGYGYTF. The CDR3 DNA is TGTGCCATCAGTGAGTCGAGGAGTCTGGGCTATGGCTACACCTTC.

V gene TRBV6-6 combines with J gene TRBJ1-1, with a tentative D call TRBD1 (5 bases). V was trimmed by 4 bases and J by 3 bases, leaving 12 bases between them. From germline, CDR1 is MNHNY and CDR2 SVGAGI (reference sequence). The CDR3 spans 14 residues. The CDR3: CASSSGDVHTEAFF. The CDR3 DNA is TGTGCCAGCAGTTCGGGGGACGTCCACACTGAAGCTTTCTTT.

CDR3: CASSYSWDRDEQYF. The CDR3 DNA follows: TGTGCCAGCAGTTACTCCTGGGACAGGGACGAGCAGTACTTC. This sequence joins TRBV6-5 and TRBJ2-7; 9 bases are shared with TRBD1. V was clipped by 0 bases and J by 5 bases; unmatched bases: 2. The CDR3 covers 14 residues. Germline V gives CDR1 MNHEY, CDR2 SVGAGI.

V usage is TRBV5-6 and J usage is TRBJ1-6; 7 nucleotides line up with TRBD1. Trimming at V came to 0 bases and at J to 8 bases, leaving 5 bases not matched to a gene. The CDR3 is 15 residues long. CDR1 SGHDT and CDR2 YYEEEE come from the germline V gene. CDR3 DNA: TGTGCCAGCAGCTTGGAGTTACAGGGGTATTCACCCCTCCACTTT. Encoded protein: CASSLELQGYSPLHF.

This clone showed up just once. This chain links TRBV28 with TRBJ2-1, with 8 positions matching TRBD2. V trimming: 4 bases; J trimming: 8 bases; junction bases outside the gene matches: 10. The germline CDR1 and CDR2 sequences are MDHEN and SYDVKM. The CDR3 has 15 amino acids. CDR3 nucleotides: TGTGCCAGCAGTTCGCCCGCGGGAGGAGGAGATGAGCAGTTCTTC. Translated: CASSSPAGGGDEQFF.